These 7 T cell receptor beta chains share one sample of origin, sequenced in a study of CD4+ T cells in melanoma. The protocol was immunoSEQ multiplex PCR, while the TCRdb copy is restricted to in-frame clones and leaves out a portion. The data hold about 13,000 clones, with 70% to 80% observed a single time. Sequenced sample: cells from a culture (not recorded whether cultured in vitro). Receptors originate from a human donor with melanoma.

With regard to this clone: A far larger clone differs by one base, so this is likely a read error. V is TRBV5-1 and J is TRBJ1-1, with a possible D match to TRBD1 (6 bases). The V end lost 4 bases, the J end lost 1 base, and 14 bases lay between the germline ends. The CDR3 consists of 15 residues. The germline V gene has CDR1 SGHRS and CDR2 YFSETQ. The CDR3: CASSQGGGWNTEAFF. CDR3 DNA: TGCGCCAGCAGCCAAGGGGGGGGATGGAACACTGAAGCTTTCTTT.

The CDR3 sequence is CASSILQAGGDTQYF. The CDR3 nucleotides are TGTGCCAGTAGTATCTTACAGGCGGGGGGAGATACGCAGTATTTT. This sequence joins TRBV19 and TRBJ2-3; TRBD2 matches 8 bases. The CDR3 extends over 15 amino acids. CDR1 is LNHDA, CDR2 SQIVND, per germline (reference sequence). The V and J ends lost 3 bases and 5 bases, in that order; junction bases with no gene match: 7.

Notes on this clone: This same CDR3 is encoded by further DNA sequences in the sample. The V call is TRBV5-1, the J call TRBJ2-2, with D possibly being TRBD1 (6 bases). The CDR3 extends over 15 amino acids. Germline V lookup: CDR1 SGHRS, CDR2 YFSETQ. V was shortened by 4 bases and J by 3 bases, with 13 bases between the two germline ends. CDR3 nucleotide sequence: TGCGCCAGCAGCCTACCACAGGGAGACACCGGGGAGCTGTTTTTT. Encoded protein: CASSLPQGDTGELFF.

This clone has just a few counts. This chain uses TRBV19 with TRBJ1-1; the D gene is possibly TRBD1 (6 bases). V dropped 4 bases and J dropped 4 bases, with 19 bases sitting between them. CDR1 and CDR2 from the germline V gene are LNHDA and SQIVND (reference sequence). CDR3 length equals 16 residues. CDR3 coding DNA: TGTGCCAGTAGTACCGCGGGGGGGCGTCGGTTCACTGAAGCTTTCTTT. Translation: CASSTAGGRRFTEAFF.

CDR3 amino acids: CAWSQGEYNEQFF. In DNA form, the CDR3 reads TGTGCCTGGAGTCAGGGGGAGTACAATGAGCAGTTCTTC. The V and J genes are TRBV30 and TRBJ2-1, with 7 bases fitting TRBD1. The ends lost 2 bases at V and 4 bases at J; junction bases unmatched: 2. The CDR3 covers 13 residues. CDR1 is GTSNPN, CDR2 SVGIG, per germline (reference sequence).

The chain couples TRBV2 to TRBJ2-3; 11 bases agree with TRBD2. Per germline, CDR1 SNHLY and CDR2 FYNNEI. The CDR3 contains 14 residues. V shed 10 bases and J 4 bases; nucleotides not matched to a gene: 7. CDR3 amino acids: CANRGLAVPDTQYF. The CDR3 region has the DNA TGTGCCAACCGGGGACTAGCGGTTCCAGATACGCAGTATTTT.

The V gene is TRBV27, the J gene TRBJ2-1; D may match TRBD1 or TRBD2 (5 bases each). The ends were cut back, 6 bases at V and 2 bases at J, with 14 bases in the middle. This CDR3 contains 15 residues. Germline CDR1 and CDR2: MNHEY and SMNVEV (reference sequence). The CDR3 DNA follows: TGTGCCAGCAGGAGAGGGGAAGGGACCTACAATGAGCAGTTCTTC. Translated, it gives CASRRGEGTYNEQFF.